Here is one T cell receptor beta chain with its context. Its antigen is still unknown. The input lacks base qualities; no much larger clone sits a single base away. The data are from a study of neoadjuvant anti-PD-1 for oral cavity cancer listed by TCRdb under 2021. In terms of the full investigation: Before undergoing curative-intent surgical resection, most patients got three to four biweekly nivolumab doses at 3 mg/kg. Under RECIST 1.1, patients with complete response, partial response or stable disease were classed as responders, and patients with progression were classed as non-responders. For patients who did not progress, a fourth nivolumab dose was given around day 43, followed by definitive surgical resection on days 50-56. The parent correlative cohort included around twelve patients, with a roughly 34% response rate.

According to the study, the label for this sample's time point signals: after neoadjuvant nivolumab, at surgical resection. The patients had newly diagnosed stage II-IVA oral cavity squamous cell carcinoma and had not received any prior systemic or radiation treatment. Everyone in the cohort had locally advanced, HPV-negative oral cavity squamous cell carcinoma. Peripheral blood mononuclear cells were analyzed directly and were not maintained or expanded in culture. Samples came from a longitudinal correlative study of a single-arm phase II trial of neoadjuvant nivolumab in oral cavity squamous cell carcinoma. Subject-matched pre- and post-treatment PBMCs and tumors from three responders and three non-responders underwent genomic DNA-based TCRbeta sequencing. Peripheral blood mononuclear cells were collected once before nivolumab treatment and again after treatment, at the time of surgery. The Maxwell RSC DNA from Cells kit was used to isolate genomic DNA from PBMCs.

V sheds 0 bases and J sheds 4 bases, leaving 10 bases between their ends. The germline V gene gives CDR1 as MNHNS and CDR2 as SASEGT. The CDR3 contains 16 residues, cysteine and phenylalanine counted. The retained sequence is limited to the CDR3, 48 bases, with the frame set at the first base. The investigation overall reported the following: TCR analyses included only a few patients per response group, and the authors called for larger cohorts for validation. A higher pretreatment blood Treg/Th17 ratio correlated with both higher pretreatment blood TCRbeta clonality and lower post-treatment tumor TCRbeta clonality. After neoadjuvant nivolumab, T cell clonality (Gini index) in PBMCs was significantly higher in non-responders than in responders.

For deep sequencing, PBMC libraries mostly used around 470 ng of input genomic DNA, with six replicates for each sample. Following the manufacturer's instructions, the team built TCRbeta libraries using the immunoSEQ hsTCRbeta kit. The finished libraries were brought together in one pool at roughly 2.7 nM, which was then read using an Illumina NovaSeq 6000 S4 flow cell. As for how the authors treated the data: The immunoSEQ Analyzer handled quality control and preprocessing of the raw data. The analysis was limited to productive rearrangements, and each clonotype was defined by a unique CDR3 amino acid sequence. Repertoire clonality was estimated as the Gini-Simpson index, which was computed with the R package tcR. Student's t test was used to compare Gini indices, and Pearson correlation was used to assess associations with tumor size change. Imported from immuneACCESS, the table was reduced by TCRdb to in-frame sequences with V and J called. These copies leave out some clones; in studies compared against another copy, an unresolved V gene accounts for under half, and the cause of the remainder is not known. The DNA gave D and trimming, while V, J and clone size come from that table. For this sample there are several thousand clones; 50% to 70% appear just once. The top ten hold about 3.1% of the sample.

The sequence is built from TRBV6-1 and TRBJ2-6, with the D gene call left open. This receptor was identified in a person between 40 and 79 years old with oral cavity squamous cell carcinoma. This sample comprised PBMCs, obtained after nivolumab (anti-PD-1) treatment. The sequenced DNA is TGTGCCAGCAGTGAAGCGTTGGGGTGGGGGGCCAACGTCCTGACTTTC. This yields the protein CASSEALGWGANVLTF.